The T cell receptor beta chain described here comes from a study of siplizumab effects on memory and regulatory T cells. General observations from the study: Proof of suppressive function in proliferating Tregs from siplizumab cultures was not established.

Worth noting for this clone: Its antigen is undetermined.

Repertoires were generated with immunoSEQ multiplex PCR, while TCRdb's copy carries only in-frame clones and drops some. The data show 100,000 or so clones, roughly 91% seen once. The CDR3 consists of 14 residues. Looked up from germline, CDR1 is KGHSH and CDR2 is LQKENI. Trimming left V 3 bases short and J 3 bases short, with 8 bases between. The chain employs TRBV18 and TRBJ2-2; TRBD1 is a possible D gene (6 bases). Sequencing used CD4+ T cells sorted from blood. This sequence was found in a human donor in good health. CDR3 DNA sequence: TGTGCCAGCTCACCCCGGACAGACACCGGGGAGCTGTTTTTT. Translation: CASSPRTDTGELFF.